This T cell receptor beta chain comes out of a study of T cell responses to AZD1222 COVID-19 vaccine (dated by TCRdb to the early 2020s). Looking at the study overall: Because spike-specific TCR depth and breadth did not differ between the two schedules, AZD1222 recipients who got a second dose at roughly 4 weeks were pooled with those who got a second dose at roughly 12 weeks. A total of under 250 trial participants underwent TCR sequencing, of whom around 210 had received two doses of AZD1222 and approximately 26 had received two doses of the MenACWY control vaccine. Enrollment into the trials was organized by age into subgroups of 18-55, 56-69 and 70-plus years, and those subgroups contained approximately 150, 30 and 60 TCR-sequenced participants, respectively. Summary of the overall study and its limitations: After two AZD1222 doses, both the breadth and the depth of spike-specific TCRs were significantly higher than at day 0 and than in MenACWY recipients. Because no samples from the day 14 peak response were available, repertoires could be characterized only after the peak T cell response. Participants were mostly white British, with more females than males. The authors suggested clonal diversity may have been underestimated. Conclusions about previously exposed vaccinees were limited because only six AZD1222 recipients were SARS-CoV-2 seropositive at baseline. Reportedly, almost half of the unique spike-specific TCRs recognized epitopes lying outside the regions that are mutated in the B.1.351 and B.1.1.7 variants. Vaccine-associated CD4 TCRs spanned the whole spike protein, with dominant responses in regions 160-218 and 743-854. The 56-69-year group was small, and its depth increase did not reach significance, likely because of low power.

On this clone: Its antigen is not yet known. No much larger clone is present one base from it, and per-base qualities are unavailable.

Sequences LNHDA (CDR1) and SQIVND (CDR2) are obtained from the germline V gene (reference sequence). CDR3 length: 14 amino acids, cysteine to phenylalanine. Just CDR3 DNA is preserved here, 42 bases in frame from base 1. V is cut by 3 bases and J by 5 bases, and the space between the germline ends is 8 bases. Interpreted using the paper, the time point label stands for: baseline before first vaccination. Vaccinee samples were obtained from the UK trials COV001 and COV002, which included a single-blind randomized controlled phase 2/3 trial of AZD1222 (ChAdOx1 nCoV-19) in healthy adults. For TCRbeta chain sequencing, PBMC samples from trial participants were taken at day 0 and at day 28 after the second dose. The CDR3 regions of human TCRbeta chains were analyzed by immunosequencing. The original methods were these. TCRs in the repertoires were matched against a reference library of SARS-CoV-2-specific TCRs that had been generated with the MIRA antigen-specificity platform. Breadth was defined as the fraction of unique TCRs that were SARS-CoV-2-associated. Depth was defined as the fraction of total T cells that were SARS-CoV-2-associated. Using the MIRA data, each spike-specific TCR was mapped to the spike region that the TCR reacts to and placed in a CD4 or CD8 class. Log10-transformed breadth and depth values were compared by one-way ANOVA with Sidak's multiple comparisons tests. Imported from immuneACCESS, the table was reduced by TCRdb to in-frame sequences with V and J called. These copies leave out some clones; in studies compared against another copy, an unresolved V gene accounts for under half, and the cause of the remainder is not known. V and J calls and clone size are copied from that table; D and trimming were computed from the DNA. The sample records some 130,000 clones, more than 75% of which are singletons. Roughly 4% of the sample belongs to the ten largest clones.

Material: peripheral blood, obtained on day 0 of AZD1222 vaccination. This receptor was taken from an adult in good health. The chain uses TRBV19 and TRBJ1-6; the D gene remains uncertain. The CDR3 corresponds to CASSMGWNNSPLHF. The sequenced DNA: TGTGCCAGTAGTATGGGCTGGAATAATTCACCCCTCCACTTT.